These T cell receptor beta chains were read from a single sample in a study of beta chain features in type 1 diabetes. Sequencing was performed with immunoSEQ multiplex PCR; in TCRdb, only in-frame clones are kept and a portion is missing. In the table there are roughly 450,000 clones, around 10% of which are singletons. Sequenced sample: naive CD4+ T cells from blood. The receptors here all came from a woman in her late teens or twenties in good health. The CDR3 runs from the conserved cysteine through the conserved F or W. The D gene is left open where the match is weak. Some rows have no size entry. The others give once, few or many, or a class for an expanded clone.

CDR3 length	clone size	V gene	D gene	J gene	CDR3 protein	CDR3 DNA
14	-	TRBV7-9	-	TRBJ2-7	CASSSQAGSYEQYF	TGTGCCAGCAGCTCCCAGGCGGGATCCTACGAGCAGTACTTC
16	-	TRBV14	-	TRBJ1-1	CASKPSEISRNTEAFF	TGTGCCAGCAAACCATCAGAAATTTCCCGAAACACTGAAGCTTTCTTT
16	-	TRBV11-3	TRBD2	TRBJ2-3	CASSPPTSGSGNTQYF	TGTGCCAGCAGCCCGCCGACTAGCGGGAGTGGAAATACGCAGTATTTT
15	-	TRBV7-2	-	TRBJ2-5	CASSFQGGAQETQYF	TGTGCCAGCAGCTTCCAGGGCGGAGCTCAAGAGACCCAGTACTTC
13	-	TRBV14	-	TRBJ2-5	CASSRDPRETQYF	TGTGCCAGCAGCCGTGACCCTAGAGAGACCCAGTACTTC
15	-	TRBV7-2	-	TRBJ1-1	CASSLRRTANTEAFF	TGTGCCAGCAGCCTCCGAAGGACAGCTAACACTGAAGCTTTCTTT
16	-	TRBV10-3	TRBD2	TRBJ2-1	CAISESGIAGKSEQFF	TGTGCCATCAGTGAGTCGGGGATAGCGGGTAAAAGTGAGCAGTTCTTC
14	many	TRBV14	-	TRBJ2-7	CASSQGFRDGEQYF	TGTGCCAGCAGCCAAGGGTTTCGGGACGGAGAGCAGTACTTC
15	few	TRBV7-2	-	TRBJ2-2	CASSFRGARTGELFF	TGTGCCAGCAGCTTTCGGGGGGCGCGCACCGGGGAGCTGTTTTTT
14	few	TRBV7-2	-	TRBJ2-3	CASSSYEGSRTQYF	TGTGCCAGCAGCTCATATGAGGGGTCGCGTACGCAGTATTTT
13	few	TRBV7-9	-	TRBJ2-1	CASKSGSYNEQFF	TGTGCCAGCAAATCCGGCTCCTACAATGAGCAGTTCTTC
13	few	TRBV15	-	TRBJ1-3	CAIRQSSGNTIYF	TGTGCCATCAGACAGAGCTCTGGAAACACCATATATTTT